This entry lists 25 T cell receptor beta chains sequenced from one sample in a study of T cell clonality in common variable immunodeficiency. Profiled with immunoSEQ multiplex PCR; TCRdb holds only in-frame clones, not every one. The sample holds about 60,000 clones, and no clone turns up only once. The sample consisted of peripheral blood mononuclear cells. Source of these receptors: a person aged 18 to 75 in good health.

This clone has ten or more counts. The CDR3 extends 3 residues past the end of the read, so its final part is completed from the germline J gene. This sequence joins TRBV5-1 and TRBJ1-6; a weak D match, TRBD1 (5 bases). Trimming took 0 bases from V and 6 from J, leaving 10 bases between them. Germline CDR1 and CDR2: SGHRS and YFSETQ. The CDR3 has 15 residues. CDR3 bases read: TGCGCCAGCAGCTTGGCAGGGTCTCTTAATTCACCC. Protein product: CASSLAGSLNSP. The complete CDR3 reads CASSLAGSLNSPLHF. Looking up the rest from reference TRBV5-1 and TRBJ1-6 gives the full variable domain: KAGVTQTPRYLIKTRGQQVTLSCSPISGHRSVSWYQQTPGQGLQFLFEYFSETQRNKGNFPGRFSGRQFSNSRSEMNVSTLELGDSALYLCASSLAGSLNSPLHFGNGTRLTVT.

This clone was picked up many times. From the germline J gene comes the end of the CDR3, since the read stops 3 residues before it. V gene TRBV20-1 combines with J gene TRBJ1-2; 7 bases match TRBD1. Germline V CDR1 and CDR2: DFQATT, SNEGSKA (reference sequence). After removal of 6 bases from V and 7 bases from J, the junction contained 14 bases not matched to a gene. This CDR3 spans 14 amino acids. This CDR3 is CSASDRAVDGGYTF. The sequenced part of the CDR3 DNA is TGCAGTGCCTCCGACAGGGCTGTGGACGGTGGC.

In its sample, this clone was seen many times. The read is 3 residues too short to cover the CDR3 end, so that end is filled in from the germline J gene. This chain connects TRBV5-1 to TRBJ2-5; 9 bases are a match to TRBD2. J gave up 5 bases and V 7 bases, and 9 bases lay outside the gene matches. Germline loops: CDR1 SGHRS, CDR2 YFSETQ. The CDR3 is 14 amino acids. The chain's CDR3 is CASSLAGVGETQYF. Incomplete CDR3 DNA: TGCGCCAGCTCTTTAGCGGGAGTGGGGGAGACC. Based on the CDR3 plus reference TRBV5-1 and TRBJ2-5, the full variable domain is KAGVTQTPRYLIKTRGQQVTLSCSPISGHRSVSWYQQTPGQGLQFLFEYFSETQRNKGNFPGRFSGRQFSNSRSEMNVSTLELGDSALYLCASSLAGVGETQYFGPGTRLLVL.

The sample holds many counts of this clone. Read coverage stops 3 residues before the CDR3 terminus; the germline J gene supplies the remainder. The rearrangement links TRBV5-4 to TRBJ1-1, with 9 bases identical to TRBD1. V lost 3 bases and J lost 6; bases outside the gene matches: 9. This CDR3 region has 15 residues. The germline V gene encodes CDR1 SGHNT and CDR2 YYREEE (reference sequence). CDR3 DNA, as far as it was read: TGTGCCAGCAGCTCACGGGGACAGGGAAGGGCTGAA. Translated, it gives CASSSRGQGRAE. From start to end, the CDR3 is CASSSRGQGRAEAFF.

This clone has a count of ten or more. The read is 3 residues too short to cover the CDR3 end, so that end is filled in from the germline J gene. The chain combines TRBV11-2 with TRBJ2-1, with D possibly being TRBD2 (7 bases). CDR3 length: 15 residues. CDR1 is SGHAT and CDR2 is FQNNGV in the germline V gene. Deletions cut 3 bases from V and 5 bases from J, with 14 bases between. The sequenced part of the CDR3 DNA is TGTGCCAGCAGCTTCTTGGGAGGGGGGGACAATGAG. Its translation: CASSFLGGGDNE. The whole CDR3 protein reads CASSFLGGGDNEQFF.

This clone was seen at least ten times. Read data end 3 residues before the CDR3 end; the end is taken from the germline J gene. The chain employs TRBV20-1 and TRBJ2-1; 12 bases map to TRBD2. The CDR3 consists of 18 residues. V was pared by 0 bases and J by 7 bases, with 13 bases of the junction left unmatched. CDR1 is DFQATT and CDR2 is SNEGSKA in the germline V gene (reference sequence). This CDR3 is CSARDLGASGRAGNEQFF. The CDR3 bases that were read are TGCAGTGCTAGAGATCTGGGGGCTAGCGGGAGGGCCGGGAATGAG.

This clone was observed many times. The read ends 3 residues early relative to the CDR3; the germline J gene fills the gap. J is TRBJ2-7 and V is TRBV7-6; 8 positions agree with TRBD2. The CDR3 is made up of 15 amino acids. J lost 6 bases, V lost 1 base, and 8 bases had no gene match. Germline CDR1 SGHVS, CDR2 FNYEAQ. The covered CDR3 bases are TGTGCCAGCAGCTTAGGACGACAAAGCGGGAGCGAG. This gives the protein CASSLGRQSGSE. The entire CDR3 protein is CASSLGRQSGSEQYF.

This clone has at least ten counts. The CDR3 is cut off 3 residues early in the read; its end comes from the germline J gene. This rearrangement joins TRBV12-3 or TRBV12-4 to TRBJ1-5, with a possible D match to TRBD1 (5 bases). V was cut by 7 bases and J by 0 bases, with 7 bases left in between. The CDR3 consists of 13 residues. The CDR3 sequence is CASKRGSNQPQHF. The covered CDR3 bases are TGTGCCAGCAAAAGGGGTAGCAATCAGCCC.

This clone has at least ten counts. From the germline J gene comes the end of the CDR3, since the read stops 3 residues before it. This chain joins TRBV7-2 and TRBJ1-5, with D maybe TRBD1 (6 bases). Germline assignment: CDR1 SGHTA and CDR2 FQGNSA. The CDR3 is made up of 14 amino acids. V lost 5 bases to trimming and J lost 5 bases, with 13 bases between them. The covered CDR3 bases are TGTGCCAGCAGCGATAATGGGGGCTATCAGCCC. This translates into CASSDNGGYQP. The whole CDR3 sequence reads CASSDNGGYQPQHF.

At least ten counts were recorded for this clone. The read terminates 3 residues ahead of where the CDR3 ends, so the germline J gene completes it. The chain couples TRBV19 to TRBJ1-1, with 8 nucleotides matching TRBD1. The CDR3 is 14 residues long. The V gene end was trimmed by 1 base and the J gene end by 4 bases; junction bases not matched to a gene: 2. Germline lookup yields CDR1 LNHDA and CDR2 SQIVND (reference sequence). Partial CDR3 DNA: TGTGCCAGTAGTATAGTAACAGGGGGCACTGAA. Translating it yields CASSIVTGGTE. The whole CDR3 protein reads CASSIVTGGTEAFF.

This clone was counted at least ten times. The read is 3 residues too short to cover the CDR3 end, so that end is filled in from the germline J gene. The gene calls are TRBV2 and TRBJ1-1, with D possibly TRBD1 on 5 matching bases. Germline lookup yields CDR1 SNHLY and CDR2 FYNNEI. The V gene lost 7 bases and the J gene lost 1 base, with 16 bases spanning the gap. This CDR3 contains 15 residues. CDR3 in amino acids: CASKRGSDSNTEAFF. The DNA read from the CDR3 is TGTGCCAGCAAGAGGGGCTCTGACTCGAACACTGAA.

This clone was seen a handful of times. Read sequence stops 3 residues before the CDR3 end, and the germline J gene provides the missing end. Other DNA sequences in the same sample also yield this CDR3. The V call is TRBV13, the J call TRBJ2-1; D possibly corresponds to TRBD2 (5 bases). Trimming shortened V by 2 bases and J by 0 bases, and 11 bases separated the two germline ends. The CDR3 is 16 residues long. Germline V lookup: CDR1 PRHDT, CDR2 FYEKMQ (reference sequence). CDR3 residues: CASSLPERLSYNEQFF. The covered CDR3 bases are TGTGCCAGCAGCTTACCGGAGCGGCTCTCCTACAATGAG.

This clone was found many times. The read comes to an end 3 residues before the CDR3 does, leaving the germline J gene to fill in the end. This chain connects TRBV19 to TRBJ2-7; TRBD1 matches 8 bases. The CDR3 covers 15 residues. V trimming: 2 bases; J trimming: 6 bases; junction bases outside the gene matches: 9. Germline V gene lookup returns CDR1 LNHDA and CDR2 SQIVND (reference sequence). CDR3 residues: CASSINQGALSEQYF. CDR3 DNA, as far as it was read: TGTGCCAGTAGTATAAATCAGGGGGCGCTTTCCGAG.

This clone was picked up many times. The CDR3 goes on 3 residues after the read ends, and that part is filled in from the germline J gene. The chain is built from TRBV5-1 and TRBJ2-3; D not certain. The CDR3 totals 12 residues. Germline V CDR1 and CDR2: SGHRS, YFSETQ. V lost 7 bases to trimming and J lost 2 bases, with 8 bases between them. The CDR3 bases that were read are TGCGCCAGCGCGGAAAACACAGATACG. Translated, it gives CASAENTDT. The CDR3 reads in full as CASAENTDTQYF.

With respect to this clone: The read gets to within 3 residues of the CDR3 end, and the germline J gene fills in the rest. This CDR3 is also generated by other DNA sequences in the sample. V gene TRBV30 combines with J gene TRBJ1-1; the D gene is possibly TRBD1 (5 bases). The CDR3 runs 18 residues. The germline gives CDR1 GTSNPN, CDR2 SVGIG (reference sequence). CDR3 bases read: TGTGCCCGCGAGGGGTTGAAGCGACTAGCGGGAGGAGGAGAGACC. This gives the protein CAREGLKRLAGGGET. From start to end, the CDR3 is CAREGLKRLAGGGETAFF.

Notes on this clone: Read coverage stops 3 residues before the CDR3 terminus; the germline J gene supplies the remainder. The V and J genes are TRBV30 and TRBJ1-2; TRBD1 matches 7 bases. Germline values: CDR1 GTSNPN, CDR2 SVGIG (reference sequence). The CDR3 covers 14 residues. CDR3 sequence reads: CAWRVLRGHNDYTF. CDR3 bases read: TGTGCCTGGAGAGTACTGAGGGGGCACAATGAC.

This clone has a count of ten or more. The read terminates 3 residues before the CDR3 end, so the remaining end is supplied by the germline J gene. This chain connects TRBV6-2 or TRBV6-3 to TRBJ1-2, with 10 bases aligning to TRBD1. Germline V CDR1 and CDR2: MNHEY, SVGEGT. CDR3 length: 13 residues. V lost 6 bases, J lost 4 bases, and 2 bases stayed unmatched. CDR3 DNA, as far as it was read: TGTGCCAGCAGAGGACAGGGGGGCTATGGC. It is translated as CASRGQGGYG. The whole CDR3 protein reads CASRGQGGYGYTF.

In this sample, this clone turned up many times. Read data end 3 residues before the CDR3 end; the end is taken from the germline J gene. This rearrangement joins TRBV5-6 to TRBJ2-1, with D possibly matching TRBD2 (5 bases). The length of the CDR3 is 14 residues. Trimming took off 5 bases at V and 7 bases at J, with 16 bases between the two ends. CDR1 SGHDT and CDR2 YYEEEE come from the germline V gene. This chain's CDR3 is CASREVGGGNEQFF. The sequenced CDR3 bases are TGTGCCAGCAGGGAGGTGGGTGGCGGGAATGAG.

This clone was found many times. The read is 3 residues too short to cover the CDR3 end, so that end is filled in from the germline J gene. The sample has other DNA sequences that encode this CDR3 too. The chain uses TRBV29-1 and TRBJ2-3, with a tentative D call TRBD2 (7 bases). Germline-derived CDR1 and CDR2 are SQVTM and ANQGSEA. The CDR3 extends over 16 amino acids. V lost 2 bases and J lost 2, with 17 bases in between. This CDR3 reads CSVEMTGGAHTDTQYF. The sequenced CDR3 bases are TGCAGCGTTGAAATGACGGGGGGCGCACACACAGATACG.

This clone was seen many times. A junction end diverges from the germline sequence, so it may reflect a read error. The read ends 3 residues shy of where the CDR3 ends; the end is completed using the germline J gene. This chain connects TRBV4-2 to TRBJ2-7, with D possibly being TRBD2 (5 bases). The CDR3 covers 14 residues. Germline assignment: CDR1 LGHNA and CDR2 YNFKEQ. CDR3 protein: CASSQDSTSNEQYF. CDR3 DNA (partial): TGCGCCAGCAGCCAAGATTCTACTAGTAACGAG.

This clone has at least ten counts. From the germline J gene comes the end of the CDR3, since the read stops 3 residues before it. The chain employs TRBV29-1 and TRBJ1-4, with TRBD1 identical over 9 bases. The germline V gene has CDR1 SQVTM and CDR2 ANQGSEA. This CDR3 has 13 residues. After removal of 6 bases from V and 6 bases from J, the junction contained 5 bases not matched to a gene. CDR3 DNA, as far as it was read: TGCAGCGTCAGGACAGGGGTAGATGAAAAA. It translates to CSVRTGVDEK. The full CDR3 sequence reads CSVRTGVDEKLFF.

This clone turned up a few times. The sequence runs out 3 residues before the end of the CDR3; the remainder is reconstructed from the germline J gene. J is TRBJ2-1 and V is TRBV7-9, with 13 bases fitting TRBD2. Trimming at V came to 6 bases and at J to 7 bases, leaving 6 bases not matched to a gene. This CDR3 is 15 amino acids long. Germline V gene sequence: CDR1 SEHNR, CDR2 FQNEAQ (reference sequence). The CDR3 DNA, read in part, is TGTGCCAGCAGTACTAGCGGGAGGGCCGGGAATGAG. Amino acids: CASSTSGRAGNE. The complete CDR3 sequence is CASSTSGRAGNEQFF. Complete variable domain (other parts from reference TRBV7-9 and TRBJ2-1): DTGVSQNPRHKITKRGQNVTFRCDPISEHNRLYWYRQTLGQGPEFLTYFQNEAQLEKSRLLSDRFSAERPKGSFSTLEIQRTEQGDSAMYLCASSTSGRAGNEQFFGPGTRLTVL.

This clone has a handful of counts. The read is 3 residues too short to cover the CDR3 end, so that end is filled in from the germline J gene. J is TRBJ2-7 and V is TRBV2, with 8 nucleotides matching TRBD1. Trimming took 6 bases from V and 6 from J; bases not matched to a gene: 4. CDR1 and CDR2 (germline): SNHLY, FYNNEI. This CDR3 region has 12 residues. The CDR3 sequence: CASSQGAAEQYF. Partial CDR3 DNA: TGTGCCAGCAGCCAGGGGGCAGCCGAG.

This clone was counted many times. The CDR3 here is CASSGQGAIQETQYF. CDR3 DNA (partial): TGTGCCAGTAGCGGACAGGGGGCTATCCAAGAGACC. The gene calls are TRBV19 and TRBJ2-5, with 11 bases identical to TRBD1. Sequencing ends 3 residues short of the CDR3 end; the germline J gene provides the rest. The CDR3 totals 15 residues. Trimming removed 6 bases from V and 1 base from J; junction bases left unmatched: 4. Germline V gene sequence: CDR1 LNHDA, CDR2 SQIVND (reference sequence).

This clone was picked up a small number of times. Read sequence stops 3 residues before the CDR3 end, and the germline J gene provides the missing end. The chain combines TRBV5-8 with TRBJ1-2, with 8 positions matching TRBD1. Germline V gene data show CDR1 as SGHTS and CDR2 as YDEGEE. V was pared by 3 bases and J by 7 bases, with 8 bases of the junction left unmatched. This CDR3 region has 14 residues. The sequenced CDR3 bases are TGTGCCAGCAGCTCCCGACAGGGGAGGAGTGGC. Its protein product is CASSSRQGRSG. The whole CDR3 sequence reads CASSSRQGRSGYTF.